The 21 T cell receptor beta chains below were found in one sample sequenced in a study of T cell responses to AZD1222 COVID-19 vaccine. Some clones are missing from TCRdb's copy, which holds only in-frame ones; the method was immunoSEQ multiplex PCR. Here the sample spans about 100,000 clones, roughly nine tenths being singletons. The material was peripheral blood, obtained 28 days after the second AZD1222 dose. The receptors were sampled from an adult who received the AZD1222 COVID-19 vaccine.

The rearrangement links TRBV7-9 to TRBJ2-1; 12 nucleotides align to TRBD1. CDR3 length: 16 amino acids. Germline trimming cut 5 bases from V and 7 bases from J; bases unmatched to any gene: 9. Germline assignment: CDR1 SEHNR and CDR2 FQNEAQ (reference sequence). The CDR3: CASSPSGTGGINEQFF. CDR3 bases: TGTGCCAGCAGCCCCTCCGGGACAGGGGGCATAAATGAGCAGTTCTTC.

The CDR3: CASSPRGGPSGASYNEQFF. The CDR3 nucleotides read TGTGCCAGCAGCCCCAGGGGGGGTCCTAGCGGGGCCTCCTACAATGAGCAGTTCTTC. The chain combines TRBV11-2 with TRBJ2-1, with 9 bases identical to TRBD2. CDR1 and CDR2 (germline): SGHAT, FQNNGV. The junction had 14 bases not matched to a gene; V was cut back by 5 bases and J by 0 bases. This CDR3 region has 19 residues.

This clone was seen a single time. V and J are TRBV19 and TRBJ1-5; 9 nucleotides line up with TRBD1. After removal of 5 bases from V and 2 bases from J, the junction contained 7 bases not matched to a gene. The germline V gene has CDR1 LNHDA and CDR2 SQIVND (reference sequence). The CDR3 covers 16 residues. The CDR3: CASSAQGAVGNQPQHF. The CDR3 nucleotides are TGTGCCAGTAGTGCACAGGGGGCCGTGGGCAATCAGCCCCAGCATTTT.

The chain is built from TRBV6-2 or TRBV6-3 and TRBJ2-7; D perhaps matches TRBD2 (7 bases). CDR3 length: 15 amino acids. Germline CDR1 and CDR2: MNHEY and SVGEGT. The ends were cut back, 6 bases at V and 4 bases at J, with 19 bases in the middle. In nucleotides, the CDR3 is TGTGCCAGCAGCCAGACGGGGGGCAGGAAATACGAGCAGTACTTC. Amino acid sequence: CASSQTGGRKYEQYF.

The chain joins TRBV28 to TRBJ1-1; D is unresolved. The length of the CDR3 is 15 residues. V lost 2 bases, J lost 5 bases, and 15 bases lay in between. Germline assignment: CDR1 MDHEN and CDR2 SYDVKM. This CDR3 reads CASSLHHPAATEAFF. The CDR3 nucleotides are TGTGCCAGCAGTTTACACCACCCGGCTGCAACTGAAGCTTTCTTT.

The V call is TRBV1, the J call TRBJ2-1; no check of the table's D call, TRBD2, against the DNA was made. TRBV1 counts as a pseudogene. The CDR3 has 18 amino acids. The CDR3 nucleotides read TGCACCAGCAGCCCCAGGGGACTAGCGGGGAGCTCCTACAATGAGCAGTTCTTC. Its translation is CTSSPRGLAGSSYNEQFF.

The genes are TRBV7-8 and TRBJ2-7, with 11 bases aligning to TRBD1. From germline, CDR1 is SGHVS and CDR2 FQNEAQ. The CDR3 spans 15 residues. V shed 4 bases, J shed 3 bases, and the junction held 5 bases outside the gene matches. CDR3 residues: CASSSLGQGDYEQYF. CDR3 in DNA: TGTGCCAGCAGCTCCCTGGGACAGGGGGACTACGAGCAGTACTTC.

The J gene is TRBJ2-7, the V gene TRBV7-9, with TRBD1 identical over 9 bases. Germline V lookup: CDR1 SEHNR, CDR2 FQNEAQ (reference sequence). Trimming removed 5 bases from V and 4 bases from J; junction bases left unmatched: 9. The CDR3 runs to 15 residues. CDR3 protein: CASSPPGTGFYEQYF. The CDR3 nucleotides are TGTGCCAGCAGCCCCCCCGGGACAGGGTTTTACGAGCAGTACTTC. The variable domain in full, with the rest retrieved from reference TRBV7-9 and TRBJ2-7, is DTGVSQNPRHKITKRGQNVTFRCDPISEHNRLYWYRQTLGQGPEFLTYFQNEAQLEKSRLLSDRFSAERPKGSFSTLEIQRTEQGDSAMYLCASSPPGTGFYEQYFGPGTRLTVT.

J is TRBJ2-1 and V is TRBV15, with TRBD2 identical over 7 bases. V lost 3 bases, J lost 11 bases, and 7 bases stayed unmatched. This CDR3 spans 13 amino acids. In germline, CDR1 is LNHNV, CDR2 YYDKDF (reference sequence). The CDR3 region has the DNA TGTGCCACCAGCAGGCTAACTAGCGCGAAGCAGTTCTTC. Translating it yields CATSRLTSAKQFF.

The chain has TRBV19 and TRBJ2-1; no definite D call. Germline CDR1 reads LNHDA; CDR2 reads SQIVND (reference sequence). Trimming removed 1 base from V and 1 base from J, with 8 bases in between. This CDR3 contains 15 residues. CDR3 bases: TGTGCCAGTAGTATAGTAAGGCTATCCTACAATGAGCAGTTCTTC. Protein product: CASSIVRLSYNEQFF.

V and J are TRBV5-1 and TRBJ1-2; weak D call: TRBD1 (5 bases). The length of the CDR3 is 13 residues. Trimming took 2 bases from V and 4 from J, leaving 9 bases between them. CDR1 SGHRS and CDR2 YFSETQ come from the germline V gene. DNA of the CDR3: TGCGCCAGCAGCTTCGCAGGGCCCTATGGCTACACCTTC. This sequence encodes CASSFAGPYGYTF. The full variable domain, its missing parts supplied by reference TRBV5-1 and TRBJ1-2, is KAGVTQTPRYLIKTRGQQVTLSCSPISGHRSVSWYQQTPGQGLQFLFEYFSETQRNKGNFPGRFSGRQFSNSRSEMNVSTLELGDSALYLCASSFAGPYGYTFGSGTRLTVV.

This chain joins TRBV6-4 and TRBJ1-4, with 7 bases identical to TRBD1. The junction had 15 bases not matched to a gene; V was cut back by 2 bases and J by 0 bases. This CDR3 spans 20 amino acids. From germline, CDR1 is MRHNA and CDR2 SNTAGT. The CDR3 region is CASSDLRTGTAPSTNEKLFF. The DNA of the CDR3 is TGTGCCAGCAGTGACCTGAGAACCGGGACAGCGCCTTCAACTAATGAAAAACTGTTTTTT.

DNA for the CDR3: TGTGCCAGCAGCTTAACGGGACAGGGTCATCCAGATACGCAGTATTTT. Translation gives CASSLTGQGHPDTQYF. The chain uses TRBV11-3 and TRBJ2-3; 9 nucleotides line up with TRBD1. J gave up 4 bases and V 2 bases, and 7 bases lay outside the gene matches. Germline V lookup: CDR1 SGHNT, CDR2 YENEEA. This CDR3 region has 16 residues.

J is TRBJ2-7 and V is TRBV7-9; D possibly uses TRBD1 or TRBD2 (6 bases each). The ends were cut back, 6 bases at V and 9 bases at J, with 18 bases in the middle. This CDR3 spans 13 amino acids. Germline-derived CDR1 and CDR2 are SEHNR and FQNEAQ (reference sequence). As DNA, the CDR3 is TGTGCCAGCAGAGACCCGGCCACGGGGGCGCAGTACTTC. It translates to CASRDPATGAQYF. The whole variable domain, remainder taken from reference TRBV7-9 and TRBJ2-7, is DTGVSQNPRHKITKRGQNVTFRCDPISEHNRLYWYRQTLGQGPEFLTYFQNEAQLEKSRLLSDRFSAERPKGSFSTLEIQRTEQGDSAMYLCASRDPATGAQYFGPGTRLTVT.

The J gene is TRBJ2-5, the V gene TRBV6-4, with TRBD1 identical over 7 bases. V lost 6 bases to trimming and J lost 2 bases; unmatched junction nucleotides: 3. This CDR3 contains 13 residues. The V gene's germline CDR1 is MRHNA and CDR2 SNTAGT. CDR3 amino acids: CASRQGLQETQYF. The CDR3, as DNA: TGTGCCAGCAGACAGGGGTTACAAGAGACCCAGTACTTC.

This chain links TRBV5-4 with TRBJ1-2, with TRBD1 matching 7 bases. The CDR3 extends over 13 amino acids. Germline trimming cut 2 bases from V and 2 bases from J; bases unmatched to any gene: 0. Germline CDR1 SGHNT, CDR2 YYREEE (reference sequence). This chain's CDR3 is CASSLQGNYGYTF. CDR3 coding DNA: TGTGCCAGCAGCTTACAGGGGAACTATGGCTACACCTTC.

V gene TRBV2 combines with J gene TRBJ2-3; D may be TRBD2 (5 bases). Between the trimmed V and J ends, which lost 8 bases and 7 bases, there was a span of 10 bases. The CDR3 spans 11 residues. CDR1 SNHLY and CDR2 FYNNEI come from the germline V gene. The CDR3 spells CASADSHTQYF. CDR3 nucleotide sequence: TGTGCCAGCGCGGACTCTCATACGCAGTATTTT.

This sequence joins TRBV10-3 and TRBJ1-6; D not resolved. Germline values: CDR1 ENHRY, CDR2 SYGVKD. The CDR3 runs to 16 residues. The ends were cut back, 2 bases at V and 0 bases at J, with 8 bases in the middle. This CDR3 is CAISEGSGSYNSPLHF. DNA of the CDR3: TGTGCCATCAGTGAGGGCAGCGGCTCCTATAATTCACCCCTCCACTTT.

The chain is built from TRBV5-1 and TRBJ2-1, with a possible D match to TRBD2 (6 bases). Trimming took 1 base from V and 3 from J, leaving 14 bases between them. Looked up from germline, CDR1 is SGHRS and CDR2 is YFSETQ. The CDR3 sequence is 16 residues long. CDR3 residues: CASSLRAGNLYNEQFF. In nucleotides, the CDR3 is TGCGCCAGCAGCTTGCGTGCGGGAAATCTCTACAATGAGCAGTTCTTC.

The genes are TRBV7-9 and TRBJ2-7, with a possible D match to TRBD1 (6 bases). With 4 bases removed from V and 2 bases from J, the gap between germline ends came to 15 bases. Germline values: CDR1 SEHNR, CDR2 FQNEAQ (reference sequence). This CDR3 spans 15 amino acids. The DNA for the CDR3 is TGTGCCAGCAGCTCCACCGACAGGATCGCCTACGAGCAGTACTTC. Amino acids: CASSSTDRIAYEQYF.

This clone occurred once. The J gene is TRBJ2-5, the V gene TRBV7-2, with D perhaps being TRBD1 or TRBD2 (5 bases each). Germline CDR1 is SGHTA and CDR2 is FQGNSA. This CDR3 contains 12 residues. Trimming left V 5 bases short and J 5 bases short, with 9 bases between. CDR3 amino acids: CASSRGVETQYF. The CDR3 DNA is TGTGCCAGCAGCCGAGGGGTGGAGACCCAGTACTTC.